This T cell receptor beta chain was observed in a study of Ad26.COV2.S vaccination and SARS-CoV-2 variants. Regarding the study as a whole: Measurements of TCR breadth and depth may have given underestimates of the total T cell responses. Compared with placebo recipients, vaccine recipients had higher spike-specific TCR breadth.

This clone was seen a single time. As yet, its antigen is unknown. As for treatment: 15 to 20 received Ad26.COV2.S at low or high dose, single or two shots; about five received placebo; per-sample allocation not given. Each sample was drawn 63 days after the first injection (of vaccine or placebo). Within Boston, the person who donated was an adult of 18-55 years. TCRdb's table, derived via immunoSEQ multiplex PCR, lists solely in-frame clones and lacks some. The sample has hundreds of thousands of clones, roughly 91% seen once. Deletions cut 0 bases from V and 6 bases from J, with 14 bases between. The length of the CDR3 is 14 residues. Germline V gene sequence: CDR1 GTSNPN, CDR2 SVGIG (reference sequence).

The V gene is TRBV30, the J gene TRBJ1-1, with a weak D call TRBD1 (5 bases). Sequencing was performed on peripheral blood, taken in a trial of Ad26.COV2.S vaccine versus placebo. This TCR came from a person between 18 and 65 years old who received the Ad26.COV2.S COVID-19 vaccine or a placebo. CDR3 coding DNA: TGTGCCTGGAGTGTAGGGACCTTCGGGGCTGAAGCTTTCTTT. This translates into CAWSVGTFGAEAFF.